These 29 T cell receptor beta chains share one sample of origin, sequenced in a study of T cells in Graves' hyperthyroidism and ophthalmopathy (dated by TCRdb to the late 2010s). Library preparation was by multiplex PCR. TCRdb shows the sequencer as Illumina HiSeq 2000. TCR beta CDR3 regions were amplified from RNA transcripts. For the first round of RT-PCR on the TCR CDR3, the HTBI primer set was used together with the Qiagen OneStep RT-PCR kit. TCRdb reprocessing: public reads trimmed at Q25 with fastp, clones called with MiXCR, in-frame beta chains kept. Every distinct CDR3 protein forms one entry, paired with its most common genes and DNA. In all, the sample holds 300,000 to 350,000 distinct CDR3 sequences, and 16% of those were seen once. The top ten constitute approximately 33% of the sample. Sequencing input: blood. These receptor sequences come from a man aged 25-45 years with Graves' hyperthyroidism.

As to this clonotype: Germline and junction disagree at one end, which may indicate a read error. This chain joins TRBV20-1 and TRBJ2-2; D is possibly TRBD1 or TRBD2 (5 bases each). The CDR3 covers 13 residues. The germline V gene encodes CDR1 DFQATT and CDR2 SNEGSKA (reference sequence). CDR3 sequence: CSAPTQGAGELLF. As DNA, the CDR3 is TGCAGTGCACCGACTCAGGGAGCCGGGGAGCTGCTTTTT.

The chain joins TRBV6-1 to TRBJ2-1; perhaps D is TRBD1 or TRBD2 (6 bases each). Germline loops: CDR1 MNHNS, CDR2 SASEGT. V lost 8 bases, J lost 5 bases, and 10 bases lay in between. The CDR3 spans 12 residues. CDR3 bases: TGTGCCAGCGACGGGGGCAACAATGAGCAGTTCTTC. It is translated as CASDGGNNEQFF.

This chain joins TRBV3-1 and TRBJ1-2; D is undetermined. CDR3 length: 15 amino acids. The V gene lost 4 bases and the J gene lost 5 bases, with 17 bases spanning the gap. The germline V gene encodes CDR1 LGHDT and CDR2 YNNKEL (reference sequence). The CDR3 loop is CASSRSEAGRYGYTF. CDR3 nucleotides: TGTGCCAGCAGCCGGTCGGAAGCCGGGAGATATGGCTACACCTTC.

In this sample, this clonotype turned up many times. The chain has TRBV6-1 and TRBJ2-1, with 10 bases fitting TRBD2. V gave up 8 bases and J gave up 3 bases; unmatched junction bases: 10. The V gene's germline CDR1 is MNHNS and CDR2 SASEGT. The CDR3 is 16 amino acids. CDR3 nucleotides: TGTGCCAGCTATGGTAGCGGGAGGCCTTTCTACAATGAGCAGTTCTTC. It codes for CASYGSGRPFYNEQFF.

This clonotype was recorded at least ten times. This rearrangement joins TRBV11-2 to TRBJ2-4; D gene unclear. Looked up from germline, CDR1 is SGHAT and CDR2 is FQNNGV. V was clipped by 0 bases and J by 6 bases, with 6 bases between them. This CDR3 has 13 residues. The CDR3 DNA reads as TGTGCCAGCAGCTTAGAGGCGCTAAACATTCAGTACTTC. Translated, it gives CASSLEALNIQYF.

This clonotype has a count of ten or more. The V gene is TRBV2, the J gene TRBJ2-1; D uncertain. The ends were cut back, 7 bases at V and 0 bases at J, with 10 bases in the middle. Germline V gene lookup returns CDR1 SNHLY and CDR2 FYNNEI. This CDR3 is built from 14 residues. As DNA, the CDR3 is TGTGCCAGCACTCCTCAAGGCTCCTACAATGAGCAGTTCTTC. This gives the protein CASTPQGSYNEQFF.

The sample holds a few counts of this clonotype. CDR3 region: CASSFLAGEIDTQYF. CDR3 sequence (DNA): TGTGCCAGCAGTTTCCTAGCGGGAGAAATAGATACGCAGTATTTT. This chain connects TRBV7-9 to TRBJ2-3; TRBD2 matches at 10 bases. Germline V CDR1 and CDR2: SEHNR, FQNEAQ (reference sequence). Trimming at V came to 6 bases and at J to 5 bases, leaving 8 bases not matched to a gene. The CDR3 length is 15 residues. Full variable domain (missing parts from reference TRBV7-9 and TRBJ2-3): DTGVSQNPRHKITKRGQNVTFRCDPISEHNRLYWYRQTLGQGPEFLTYFQNEAQLEKSRLLSDRFSAERPKGSFSTLEIQRTEQGDSAMYLCASSFLAGEIDTQYFGPGTRLTVL.

The table lists this clonotype with many counts. V gene TRBV6-1 combines with J gene TRBJ2-5; TRBD2 matches 9 bases. Germline CDR1 is MNHNS and CDR2 is SASEGT. The J segment lost 7 bases and the V segment lost 5 bases, leaving 5 bases of the junction unmatched. The CDR3 has 13 residues. The chain's CDR3 is CASSLAGVGTQYF. The CDR3, as DNA: TGTGCCAGCAGTTTAGCGGGAGTTGGGACCCAGTACTTC.

In its sample, this clonotype was seen many times. The V and J genes are TRBV28 and TRBJ2-3, with 7 bases that match TRBD2. J gave up 5 bases and V 2 bases, and 1 base lay outside the gene matches. Germline V lookup: CDR1 MDHEN, CDR2 SYDVKM. The length of the CDR3 is 13 residues. The CDR3 DNA sequence: TGTGCCAGCAGTTTAGCGGGGGAAGATACGCAGTATTTT. It codes for CASSLAGEDTQYF.

The sample holds many counts of this clonotype. The rearrangement uses TRBV6-1 and TRBJ2-3, with TRBD2 identical over 10 bases. The CDR3 contains 13 residues. With V trimmed by 10 bases and J by 3 bases, 4 bases remained unmatched. Germline CDR1 reads MNHNS; CDR2 reads SASEGT. This chain's CDR3 is CATETSGTDTQYF. The CDR3 DNA reads TGTGCCACCGAGACTAGCGGGACAGATACGCAGTATTTT.

This clonotype was seen only once. Since the CDR3 does not end with the conserved phenylalanine or tryptophan, this likely comes from a read error. The rearrangement joins TRBV27 to TRBJ1-2; D unclear. Germline loops: CDR1 MNHEY, CDR2 SMNVEV (reference sequence). The germline V and J ends were trimmed by 6 bases and 8 bases, with 13 bases remaining between them. This CDR3 contains 12 residues. CDR3 loop: CASREGGRGYTL. The CDR3 DNA follows: TGTGCCAGCAGGGAGGGAGGGCGAGGCTACACCCTC.

The rearrangement uses TRBV6-5 and TRBJ2-2; no clear D gene. Germline V CDR1 and CDR2: MNHEY, SVGAGI. The germline V and J ends were trimmed by 0 bases and 2 bases, with 7 bases remaining between them. This CDR3 comprises 15 residues. CDR3 bases: TGTGCCAGCAGTTACTCGATCGGAAACACCGGGGAGCTGTTTTTT. Protein: CASSYSIGNTGELFF.

The V and J genes are TRBV29-1 and TRBJ2-1; D uncertain. The CDR3 is 15 residues long. Looked up from germline, CDR1 is SQVTM and CDR2 is ANQGSEA. Between the trimmed V and J ends, which lost 5 bases and 0 bases, there was a span of 14 bases. Here the CDR3 reads CSVHSDPSSYNEQFF. As DNA, the CDR3 is TGCAGCGTTCACTCTGACCCCAGCTCCTACAATGAGCAGTTCTTC.

For this clonotype: The junction does not match germline at one end; this may be a read error. The CDR3 protein is CASCQVGGGYSF. The CDR3 DNA is TGTGCCAGCTGCCAAGTTGGTGGTGGCTACAGCTTC. The chain has TRBV3-1 and TRBJ1-2; no definite D call. CDR1 is LGHDT, CDR2 YNNKEL, per germline (reference sequence). CDR3 length: 12 residues.

This clonotype was counted between two and nine times. The chain uses TRBV28 and TRBJ2-1; D call uncertain. There are 16 residues in the CDR3. The germline gives CDR1 MDHEN, CDR2 SYDVKM. The V gene lost 6 bases and the J gene lost 2 bases, with 17 bases spanning the gap. The CDR3 here is CASSSLRARAYNEQFF. The CDR3 DNA reads as TGTGCCAGCAGCTCTCTAAGGGCGCGCGCCTACAATGAGCAGTTCTTC.

A word on this clonotype: Given a much more abundant clone one base away, this may be a read error. This rearrangement joins TRBV2 to TRBJ1-4; D gene uncertain. V was cut by 4 bases and J by 4 bases, with 10 bases left in between. This CDR3 has 14 residues. CDR1 SNHLY and CDR2 FYNNEI come from the germline V gene. This CDR3 reads CASSGGRVNEKLFF. The CDR3 nucleotides read TGTGCCAGCAGTGGGGGAAGGGTTAATGAAAAACTGTTTTTT.

This chain joins TRBV9 and TRBJ1-1; D is uncertain. Germline loops: CDR1 SGDLS, CDR2 YYNGEE. V was shortened by 0 bases and J by 1 base, with 10 bases between the two germline ends. The CDR3 totals 15 residues. The CDR3 DNA reads as TGTGCCAGCAGCGTAGACATTCTCACGAACACTGAAGCTTTCTTT. This encodes CASSVDILTNTEAFF. The variable domain in full, with the rest retrieved from reference TRBV9 and TRBJ1-1, is DSGVTQTPKHLITATGQRVTLRCSPRSGDLSVYWYQQSLDQGLQFLIQYYNGEERAKGNILERFSAQQFPDLHSELNLSSLELGDSALYFCASSVDILTNTEAFFGQGTRLTVV.

This clonotype came up many times. V is TRBV7-2 and J is TRBJ2-1; a weak D match, TRBD2 (5 bases). V lost 1 base to trimming and J lost 4 bases, with 11 bases between them. This CDR3 has 15 amino acids. Germline V CDR1 and CDR2: SGHTA, FQGNSA. CDR3 amino acids: CASSLGSSIYNEQFF. The CDR3 DNA reads as TGTGCCAGCAGCTTAGGGTCTAGCATATACAATGAGCAGTTCTTC.

This clonotype was counted many times. The gene calls are TRBV11-2 and TRBJ2-7; 7 nucleotides agree with TRBD1. V lost 1 base to trimming and J lost 0 bases; unmatched junction nucleotides: 6. Germline values: CDR1 SGHAT, CDR2 FQNNGV. This CDR3 is 16 amino acids long. The CDR3 region is CASSLVGQESSYEQYF. The DNA for the CDR3 is TGTGCCAGCAGCTTAGTAGGACAGGAGAGCTCCTACGAGCAGTACTTC.

The V call is TRBV29-1, the J call TRBJ2-2; D call uncertain. CDR3 length: 12 amino acids. V shed 4 bases and J shed 3 bases, with 6 bases lying between them. CDR1 is SQVTM, CDR2 ANQGSEA, per germline. CDR3 sequence: CSVAGDTGELFF. CDR3 sequence (DNA): TGCAGCGTTGCTGGCGACACCGGGGAGCTGTTTTTT.

V usage is TRBV28 and J usage is TRBJ2-3; D is unclear. The CDR3 consists of 14 residues. The germline V gene has CDR1 MDHEN and CDR2 SYDVKM. Trimming cost V 7 bases and J 0 bases, with 11 bases left between them. In DNA, the CDR3 is TGTGCCAGCAATAGGGAACCGAGCACAGATACGCAGTATTTT. This encodes CASNREPSTDTQYF.

The V call is TRBV12-3 or TRBV12-4, the J call TRBJ2-1; no firm D call. The CDR3 runs 18 residues. Trimming took 1 base from V and 1 from J, leaving 17 bases between them. For the CDR3, the DNA is TGTGCCAGCAGTTTAGGCCGTGGAGCTCTTAGGTCCTACAATGAGCAGTTCTTC. It specifies CASSLGRGALRSYNEQFF.

This clonotype was detected only a few times. The rearrangement joins TRBV18 to TRBJ2-3; D is tentatively TRBD1 or TRBD2 (6 bases each). Germline V gene lookup returns CDR1 KGHSH and CDR2 LQKENI. This CDR3 contains 16 residues. The V end lost 3 bases, the J end lost 0 bases, and 13 bases lay between the germline ends. CDR3 sequence reads: CASSPRGSGSTDTQYF. The CDR3 DNA is TGTGCCAGCTCACCCAGGGGTAGCGGAAGCACAGATACGCAGTATTTT.

This clonotype was seen a few times. The chain recombines TRBV5-1 with TRBJ1-4; tentative D call: TRBD1 (5 bases). V lost 7 bases and J lost 4, with 14 bases in between. Germline V gene lookup returns CDR1 SGHRS and CDR2 YFSETQ. The CDR3 totals 14 residues. CDR3 in amino acids: CASAPRTFNEKLFF. In DNA, the CDR3 is TGCGCCAGCGCCCCTCGGACATTTAATGAAAAACTGTTTTTT. The full variable domain, its missing parts supplied by reference TRBV5-1 and TRBJ1-4, is KAGVTQTPRYLIKTRGQQVTLSCSPISGHRSVSWYQQTPGQGLQFLFEYFSETQRNKGNFPGRFSGRQFSNSRSEMNVSTLELGDSALYLCASAPRTFNEKLFFGSGTQLSVL.

Ten or more counts support this clonotype. CDR3 protein: CATSDPRQGTYQETQYF. The DNA for the CDR3 is TGTGCCACCAGTGATCCGCGACAGGGGACTTACCAAGAGACCCAGTACTTC. This chain links TRBV24-1 with TRBJ2-5; 8 bases align to TRBD1. Germline-derived CDR1 and CDR2 are KGHDR and SFDVKD. The CDR3 spans 17 residues. V lost 3 bases to trimming and J lost 0 bases; unmatched junction nucleotides: 8.

The chain joins TRBV10-3 to TRBJ1-5, with TRBD1 identical over 10 bases. V shed 4 bases and J 6 bases; nucleotides not matched to a gene: 3. Germline V gene data show CDR1 as ENHRY and CDR2 as SYGVKD. The CDR3 has 14 residues. CDR3 DNA sequence: TGTGCCATCAGTGGACAGGGGGCAGTTCAGCCCCAGCATTTT. This codes for CAISGQGAVQPQHF.

This clonotype was counted many times. The V and J genes are TRBV20-1 and TRBJ2-3; tentative D call: TRBD2 (6 bases). Looked up from germline, CDR1 is DFQATT and CDR2 is SNEGSKA (reference sequence). V was pared by 0 bases and J by 6 bases, with 16 bases between. The CDR3 is 15 amino acids. CDR3 residues: CSARDRTGVRDTQYF. CDR3 DNA sequence: TGCAGTGCTAGAGATCGGACGGGAGTCCGCGATACGCAGTATTTT.

The chain uses TRBV27 and TRBJ2-7, with TRBD1 matching over 7 bases. With 6 bases clipped from V and 3 bases from J, the junction kept 5 bases outside the gene matches. The CDR3 contains 13 residues. In germline, CDR1 is MNHEY, CDR2 SMNVEV (reference sequence). CDR3 amino acids: CASRPRGYYEQYF. CDR3 nucleotides: TGTGCCAGCAGACCCAGGGGGTACTACGAGCAGTACTTC.

V is TRBV7-9 and J is TRBJ2-3; D gene unclear. CDR3 length: 16 residues. The germline gives CDR1 SEHNR, CDR2 FQNEAQ (reference sequence). Trimming cost V 5 bases and J 7 bases, with 22 bases left between them. Written as DNA, the CDR3 is TGTGCCAGCAGCCCCTCCTCGGCTGGTTCCCTCTATACGCAGTATTTT. Residues: CASSPSSAGSLYTQYF. Drawing the rest from reference TRBV7-9 and TRBJ2-3, the complete variable domain is DTGVSQNPRHKITKRGQNVTFRCDPISEHNRLYWYRQTLGQGPEFLTYFQNEAQLEKSRLLSDRFSAERPKGSFSTLEIQRTEQGDSAMYLCASSPSSAGSLYTQYFGPGTRLTVL.